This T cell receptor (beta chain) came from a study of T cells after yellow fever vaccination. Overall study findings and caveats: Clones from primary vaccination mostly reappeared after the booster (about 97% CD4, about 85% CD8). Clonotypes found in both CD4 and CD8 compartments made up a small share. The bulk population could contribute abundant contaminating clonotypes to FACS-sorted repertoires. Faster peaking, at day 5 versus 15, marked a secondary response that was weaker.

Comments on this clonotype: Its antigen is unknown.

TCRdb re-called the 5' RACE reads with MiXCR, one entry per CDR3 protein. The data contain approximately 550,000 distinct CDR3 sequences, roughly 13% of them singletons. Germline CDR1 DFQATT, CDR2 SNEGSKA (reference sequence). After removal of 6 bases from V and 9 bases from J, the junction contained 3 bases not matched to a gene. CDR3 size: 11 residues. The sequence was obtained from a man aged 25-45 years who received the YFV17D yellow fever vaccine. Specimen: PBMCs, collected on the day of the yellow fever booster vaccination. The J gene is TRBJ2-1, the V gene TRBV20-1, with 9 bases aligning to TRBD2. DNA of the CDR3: TGCAGTGCGAGACTAGCGGTTGAGCAGTTCTTC. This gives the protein CSARLAVEQFF.